Each of the 29 T cell receptor beta chains below was sequenced from the same sample in a study of regulatory T cells in long-lasting Graves disease. Arm-PCR of CDR3 regions and iRepertoire HTBI primers were the basis on which TCR beta libraries were built. TCRdb re-analysed the multiplex PCR reads in MiXCR, keeping a single row per CDR3 protein. The sample holds about 500,000 distinct CDR3 sequences, under 20% seen once. The time point was: newly diagnosed GD, antithyroid drugs for less than 3 months. The TCR library was made from RNA extracted from PBMCs. This sample also appeared in a second study, on T cells in Graves' hyperthyroidism and ophthalmopathy.

Sequencing was performed on peripheral blood mononuclear cells (PBMCs), taken at new diagnosis, from a patient treated with antithyroid drugs. The receptors shown here come from a man aged 40-50 years with Graves disease.

This clonotype was counted ten times or more. The chain joins TRBV11-2 to TRBJ1-1; D not certain. This CDR3 has 16 residues. V gave up 1 base and J gave up 1 base, with 13 bases separating them. Germline CDR1 and CDR2: SGHAT and FQNNGV. CDR3 sequence reads: CASSLGRPLPNTEAFF. The CDR3 DNA follows: TGTGCCAGCAGCTTAGGGCGGCCCCTACCGAACACTGAAGCTTTCTTT. Together with reference TRBV11-2 and TRBJ1-1, the CDR3 gives the full variable domain: EAGVAQSPRYKIIEKRQSVAFWCNPISGHATLYWYQQILGQGPKLLIQFQNNGVVDDSQLPKDRFSAERLKGVDSTLKIQPAKLEDSAVYLCASSLGRPLPNTEAFFGQGTRLTVV.

This clonotype occurred many times. The chain is built from TRBV28 and TRBJ2-3; TRBD2 matches 13 bases. There are 17 residues in the CDR3. The V gene's germline CDR1 is MDHEN and CDR2 SYDVKM. V was pared by 6 bases and J by 0 bases, with 6 bases of the junction left unmatched. The CDR3 bases are TGTGCCAGCAGCACCGGGACTAGCGGGAAAAGCACAGATACGCAGTATTTT. It is translated as CASSTGTSGKSTDTQYF.

The table lists this clonotype with many counts. CDR3 sequence reads: CASSQVAGLLDEQFF. In DNA, the CDR3 is TGTGCCAGCAGCCAAGTCGCTGGCCTCCTCGATGAGCAGTTCTTC. The chain combines TRBV3-1 with TRBJ2-1; D is ambiguous. The V and J ends lost 1 base and 8 bases respectively, with 15 bases between them. This CDR3 is 15 amino acids long. Germline values: CDR1 LGHDT, CDR2 YNNKEL (reference sequence).

This clonotype was detected ten times or more. The chain carries TRBV5-1 and TRBJ2-1; D perhaps matches TRBD1 (5 bases). CDR1 is SGHRS, CDR2 YFSETQ, per germline. The CDR3 covers 13 residues. V lost 2 bases and J 10 bases, leaving 13 bases between the germline ends. In DNA form, the CDR3 reads TGCGCCAGCAGCTTCCCTCAGGGTATCGAGCAGTTCTTC. The encoded protein is CASSFPQGIEQFF.

The chain recombines TRBV7-2 with TRBJ2-1, with D possibly being TRBD1 or TRBD2 (5 bases each). Between the trimmed V and J ends, which lost 0 bases and 15 bases, there was a span of 18 bases. The CDR3 is made up of 14 amino acids. Germline V gene lookup returns CDR1 SGHTA and CDR2 FQGNSA. This CDR3 is CASSLAGVLRAPFF. The CDR3 coding sequence is TGTGCCAGCAGCTTAGCCGGGGTCCTCAGGGCCCCGTTCTTC.

This clonotype was seen at least ten times. This chain joins TRBV3-1 and TRBJ2-2; 8 bases agree with TRBD1. The CDR3 length is 17 residues. V shed 1 base, J shed 3 bases, and the junction held 7 bases outside the gene matches. Looked up from germline, CDR1 is LGHDT and CDR2 is YNNKEL (reference sequence). The CDR3 DNA sequence: TGTGCCAGCAGCCAAGTAAGCAGGGGGCCGCACACCGGGGAGCTGTTTTTT. It is translated as CASSQVSRGPHTGELFF.

This clonotype came up many times. The chain joins TRBV18 to TRBJ2-5; no clear D. This CDR3 has 13 amino acids. Germline values: CDR1 KGHSH, CDR2 LQKENI. Deletions cut 5 bases from V and 2 bases from J, with 9 bases between. The CDR3 nucleotides are TGTGCCAGCTCAACGGTGAATCAAGAGACCCAGTACTTC. It specifies CASSTVNQETQYF.

This clonotype was picked up many times. The chain carries TRBV3-1 and TRBJ2-3; TRBD1 agrees at 7 bases. This CDR3 contains 16 residues. V gave up 3 bases and J gave up 1 base; unmatched junction bases: 7. The germline V gene has CDR1 LGHDT and CDR2 YNNKEL (reference sequence). This chain's CDR3 is CASSHDRDRRTDTQYF. DNA of the CDR3: TGTGCCAGCAGCCACGACCGGGACAGACGCACAGATACGCAGTATTTT.

This clonotype was counted a few times. The CDR3 sequence: CATSRDRFSGRAEQFF. Written as DNA, the CDR3 is TGTGCCACCAGCAGAGATCGGTTTAGCGGGAGGGCAGAGCAGTTCTTC. This chain joins TRBV15 and TRBJ2-1; 11 bases match TRBD2. The CDR3 runs to 16 residues. Germline CDR1 and CDR2: LNHNV and YYDKDF (reference sequence). The V gene end was trimmed by 0 bases and the J gene end by 10 bases; junction bases not matched to a gene: 8.

The table lists this clonotype with many counts. V usage is TRBV28 and J usage is TRBJ2-1, with D unresolved. Germline CDR1 MDHEN, CDR2 SYDVKM. This CDR3 is built from 16 residues. The ends were cut back, 2 bases at V and 8 bases at J, with 19 bases in the middle. CDR3 amino acids: CASSLPPAPSRDEQFF. The CDR3 nucleotides read TGTGCCAGCAGTTTACCCCCGGCCCCATCTCGAGATGAGCAGTTCTTC. Using reference TRBV28 and TRBJ2-1 for the parts outside the CDR3, the full variable domain is DVKVTQSSRYLVKRTGEKVFLECVQDMDHENMFWYRQDPGLGLRLIYFSYDVKMKEKGDIPEGYSVSREKKERFSLILESASTNQTSMYLCASSLPPAPSRDEQFFGPGTRLTVL.

This clonotype was seen many times. The V and J genes are TRBV6-5 and TRBJ2-7; D is ambiguous. The CDR3 sequence is 18 residues long. The V and J ends lost 0 bases and 0 bases respectively, with 18 bases between them. Germline CDR1 and CDR2: MNHEY and SVGAGI. CDR3 coding DNA: TGTGCCAGCAGTTACTCTTCCCGAGGAGAATTCAGCTCCTACGAGCAGTACTTC. Translated: CASSYSSRGEFSSYEQYF.

This clonotype was counted between two and nine times. The chain has TRBV10-2 and TRBJ2-1; D remains unclear. CDR1 and CDR2 (germline): WSHSY, SAAADI. The CDR3 has 13 residues. Trimming took off 3 bases at V and 7 bases at J, with 10 bases between the two ends. The CDR3 loop is CASSEVVLNEQFF. The CDR3 coding sequence is TGCGCCAGCAGTGAAGTCGTTCTAAATGAGCAGTTCTTC.

CDR3 sequence (DNA): TGTGCCAGCAGTTACGAAGGCGGGAGCACCTACGAGCAGTACTTC. Amino acids: CASSYEGGSTYEQYF. The chain joins TRBV6-5 to TRBJ2-7; 7 nucleotides match TRBD2. The CDR3 contains 15 residues. The V segment lost 2 bases and the J segment 2 bases; nucleotides outside the gene matches: 6. CDR1 is MNHEY, CDR2 SVGAGI, per germline.

This clonotype showed up many times. The V call is TRBV27, the J call TRBJ2-7; no clear D gene. The ends were cut back, 1 base at V and 2 bases at J, with 9 bases in the middle. Germline assignment: CDR1 MNHEY and CDR2 SMNVEV (reference sequence). This CDR3 is built from 14 residues. The CDR3 DNA is TGTGCCAGCAGTTTATTCGGCAGACCCTACGAGCAGTACTTC. It encodes CASSLFGRPYEQYF.

The V and J genes are TRBV12-3 or TRBV12-4 and TRBJ1-2, with 8 bases fitting TRBD1. The CDR3 has 13 amino acids. After removal of 2 bases from V and 8 bases from J, the junction contained 4 bases not matched to a gene. The CDR3 spells CASSLRTGRGYTF. The DNA of the CDR3 is TGTGCCAGCAGTTTACGGACAGGGCGAGGCTACACCTTC.

This clonotype has more than one count but fewer than ten. The chain joins TRBV20-1 to TRBJ1-4; a weak D match, TRBD1 (6 bases). Trimming pared 6 bases from V and 5 bases from J, leaving 10 bases between. There are 12 residues in the CDR3. Germline CDR1 DFQATT, CDR2 SNEGSKA (reference sequence). The CDR3 DNA reads TGCAGTGCCTGGGGGCCCAATGAAAAACTGTTTTTT. Its translation is CSAWGPNEKLFF.

The V call is TRBV12-5, the J call TRBJ1-5, with D unresolved. V was clipped by 5 bases and J by 0 bases, with 11 bases between them. CDR1 and CDR2 (germline): LGHNT, FRNRAP. The CDR3 consists of 15 residues. CDR3 region: CASGPPGFSNQPQHF. The DNA for the CDR3 is TGTGCTAGTGGTCCCCCCGGGTTTAGCAATCAGCCCCAGCATTTT. The full variable domain, its missing parts supplied by reference TRBV12-5 and TRBJ1-5, is DARVTQTPRHKVTEMGQEVTMRCQPILGHNTVFWYRQTMMQGLELLAYFRNRAPLDDSGMPKDRFSAEMPDATLATLKIQPSEPRDSAVYFCASGPPGFSNQPQHFGDGTRLSIL.

The sample holds many counts of this clonotype. This chain joins TRBV2 and TRBJ1-3; D remains unclear. The CDR3 sequence is 17 residues long. With 1 base removed from V and 0 bases from J, the gap between germline ends came to 13 bases. Germline lookup yields CDR1 SNHLY and CDR2 FYNNEI. CDR3 region: CASSEVSARRSGNTIYF. The CDR3 nucleotides are TGTGCCAGCAGTGAAGTCTCGGCCCGTCGCTCTGGAAACACCATATATTTT. Variable domain in full (rest from reference TRBV2 and TRBJ1-3): EPEVTQTPSHQVTQMGQEVILRCVPISNHLYFYWYRQILGQKVEFLVSFYNNEISEKSEIFDDQFSVERPDGSNFTLKIRSTKLEDSAMYFCASSEVSARRSGNTIYFGEGSWLTVV.

The chain links TRBV19 to TRBJ1-5; TRBD1 might be the D (6 bases). The CDR3 covers 13 residues. The germline V gene encodes CDR1 LNHDA and CDR2 SQIVND (reference sequence). The germline V and J ends were trimmed by 8 bases and 6 bases, with 14 bases remaining between them. The CDR3 here is CASRTASGQPQHF. CDR3 DNA: TGTGCCAGTCGGACAGCCTCGGGTCAGCCCCAGCATTTT. The full variable domain, completed using reference TRBV19 and TRBJ1-5, is DGGITQSPKYLFRKEGQNVTLSCEQNLNHDAMYWYRQDPGQGLRLIYYSQIVNDFQKGDIAEGYSVSREKKESFPLTVTSAQKNPTAFYLCASRTASGQPQHFGDGTRLSIL.

This clonotype was observed at least ten times. The genes are TRBV28 and TRBJ2-7; TRBD2 matches 12 bases. The CDR3 is made up of 17 amino acids. V lost 6 bases to trimming and J lost 7 bases; unmatched junction nucleotides: 16. Looked up from germline, CDR1 is MDHEN and CDR2 is SYDVKM. The CDR3 loop reads CASRQTLGLAGQWEQYF. CDR3 sequence (DNA): TGTGCCAGCAGACAAACGCTAGGACTAGCGGGACAGTGGGAGCAGTACTTC.

This clonotype was seen ten or more times. The chain recombines TRBV28 with TRBJ1-5; 7 nucleotides agree with TRBD1. The trim removed 5 bases at V and 2 bases at J, leaving 12 bases unmatched. This CDR3 has 17 amino acids. Germline lookup yields CDR1 MDHEN and CDR2 SYDVKM. CDR3 in DNA: TGTGCCAGCAGTGCATGGGTTGGCCAGGGGGGCAATCAGCCCCAGCATTTT. It translates to CASSAWVGQGGNQPQHF. The variable domain in full, with the rest retrieved from reference TRBV28 and TRBJ1-5, is DVKVTQSSRYLVKRTGEKVFLECVQDMDHENMFWYRQDPGLGLRLIYFSYDVKMKEKGDIPEGYSVSREKKERFSLILESASTNQTSMYLCASSAWVGQGGNQPQHFGDGTRLSIL.

The chain combines TRBV7-2 with TRBJ1-2, with TRBD1 as a possible D gene (5 bases). The CDR3 covers 15 residues. Germline CDR1 and CDR2: SGHTA and FQGNSA. V was cut by 5 bases and J by 7 bases, with 20 bases left in between. The CDR3 protein is CASSLVGQGSFGYTF. Here the CDR3 DNA reads TGTGCCAGCAGCCTAGTGGGGCAGGGTTCTTTTGGCTACACCTTC.

This clonotype was seen at least ten times. The chain joins TRBV7-9 to TRBJ2-2; D tentatively reads TRBD1 or TRBD2 (5 bases each). Germline-derived CDR1 and CDR2 are SEHNR and FQNEAQ (reference sequence). V was cut by 5 bases and J by 0 bases, with 13 bases left in between. The CDR3 loop spans 16 amino acids. CDR3: CASSPSGTTNTGELFF. The CDR3 DNA sequence: TGTGCCAGCAGCCCTAGTGGGACCACGAACACCGGGGAGCTGTTTTTT.

This clonotype was counted between two and nine times. The chain couples TRBV19 to TRBJ1-5; 9 bases line up with TRBD1. The CDR3 consists of 17 residues. The J segment lost 0 bases and the V segment lost 5 bases, leaving 8 bases of the junction unmatched. Germline V gene sequence: CDR1 LNHDA, CDR2 SQIVND (reference sequence). The CDR3: CASSLGQGRASNQPQHF. The DNA for the CDR3 is TGTGCCAGTAGTTTGGGACAGGGACGGGCTAGCAATCAGCCCCAGCATTTT. Combining the CDR3 with reference TRBV19 and TRBJ1-5 gives the whole variable domain DGGITQSPKYLFRKEGQNVTLSCEQNLNHDAMYWYRQDPGQGLRLIYYSQIVNDFQKGDIAEGYSVSREKKESFPLTVTSAQKNPTAFYLCASSLGQGRASNQPQHFGDGTRLSIL.

This clonotype was found many times. J is TRBJ2-3 and V is TRBV6-1; possibly TRBD1 for D (5 bases). This CDR3 spans 15 amino acids. The V and J ends lost 6 bases and 4 bases respectively, with 17 bases between them. Germline CDR1 and CDR2: MNHNS and SASEGT. The CDR3 sequence is CASRRRVDSSDTQYF. The CDR3 bases are TGTGCCAGCAGACGCAGGGTCGATTCATCAGATACGCAGTATTTT.

This clonotype was seen repeatedly, ten times or more. The rearrangement joins TRBV11-2 to TRBJ2-7; D gene unclear. The germline V and J ends were trimmed by 5 bases and 6 bases, with 11 bases remaining between them. The CDR3 extends over 12 amino acids. The germline CDR1 and CDR2 sequences are SGHAT and FQNNGV. Written as DNA, the CDR3 is TGTGCCAGCAGCCCAATTCCGGGCGAGCAGTACTTC. Its translation is CASSPIPGEQYF.

This clonotype was observed many times. V is TRBV28 and J is TRBJ2-7; D might be TRBD2 (6 bases). CDR1 is MDHEN and CDR2 is SYDVKM in the germline V gene. The CDR3 is 16 amino acids. Trimming removed 1 base from V and 1 base from J, with 14 bases in between. CDR3 region: CASSLFSGGTSYEQYF. The DNA of the CDR3 is TGTGCCAGCAGTTTATTTTCAGGTGGGACTTCCTACGAGCAGTACTTC.

Here the CDR3 DNA reads TGTGCTAGTGGTTTGGTACTAAGCGGGAGCGGCAATGAGCAGTTCTTC. This encodes CASGLVLSGSGNEQFF. The chain employs TRBV12-5 and TRBJ2-1; 8 bases fit TRBD2. Germline CDR1 is LGHNT and CDR2 is FRNRAP. The CDR3 has 16 residues. J was trimmed by 6 bases and V by 0 bases; bases with no gene match: 7. Based on the CDR3 plus reference TRBV12-5 and TRBJ2-1, the full variable domain is DARVTQTPRHKVTEMGQEVTMRCQPILGHNTVFWYRQTMMQGLELLAYFRNRAPLDDSGMPKDRFSAEMPDATLATLKIQPSEPRDSAVYFCASGLVLSGSGNEQFFGPGTRLTVL.

The sample holds a few counts of this clonotype. The chain employs TRBV5-1 and TRBJ2-1, with D hard to call. This CDR3 comprises 15 residues. Trimming removed 1 base at V and 2 bases at J, with 10 bases between. Germline V CDR1 and CDR2: SGHRS, YFSETQ. The CDR3 loop reads CASSLLTPAYNEQFF. In DNA form, the CDR3 reads TGCGCCAGCAGCTTGTTGACCCCGGCCTACAATGAGCAGTTCTTC.